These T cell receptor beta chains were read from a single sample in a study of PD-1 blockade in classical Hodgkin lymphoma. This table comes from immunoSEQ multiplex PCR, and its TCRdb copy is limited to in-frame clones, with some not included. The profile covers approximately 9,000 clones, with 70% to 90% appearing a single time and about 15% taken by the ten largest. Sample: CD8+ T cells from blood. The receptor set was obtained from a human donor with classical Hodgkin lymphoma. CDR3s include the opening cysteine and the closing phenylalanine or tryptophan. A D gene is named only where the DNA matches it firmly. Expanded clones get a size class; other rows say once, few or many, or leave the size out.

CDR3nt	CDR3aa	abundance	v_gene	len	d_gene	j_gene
TGTGCCAGCAGCTTCCGGGACCATCAAGAGACCCAGTACTTC	CASSFRDHQETQYF	-	TRBV7-9	14	-	TRBJ2-5
TGTGCCAGAGACGAGGACCCCGCAGATACGCAGTATTTT	CARDEDPADTQYF	-	TRBV2	13	-	TRBJ2-3
TGTGCCAGCAGAGCTCCCAGGGCGGACACTGAAGCTTTCTTT	CASRAPRADTEAFF	-	TRBV25-1	14	-	TRBJ1-1
TGCGCCAGCAGCCAACTCTCCGGGGATAACTACGAGCAGTACTTC	CASSQLSGDNYEQYF	-	TRBV4-3	15	-	TRBJ2-7
TGTGCCAGCACAATGACCGGGACAGGCTACTACGAGCAGTACTTC	CASTMTGTGYYEQYF	-	TRBV27	15	TRBD1	TRBJ2-7
TGTGCCAGCAGCTTAGGATCAGGGAGCCAAGAGACCCAGTACTTC	CASSLGSGSQETQYF	-	TRBV7-7	15	-	TRBJ2-5
TGTGCCAGCAGCTTAGTTCCTAGCGGGATGTCCTCGGAGCAGTTCTTC	CASSLVPSGMSSEQFF	-	TRBV7-3	16	TRBD2	TRBJ2-1
TGTGCCAGCAGTTTAGGGCAGGGATATGAGCAGTTCTTC	CASSLGQGYEQFF	-	TRBV27	13	-	TRBJ2-1
TGTGCCTCAACGGGGAGGGTGGACAGAGCCATGGGGGAACACCCCGGGGAGCTGTTTTTT	CASTGRVDRAMGEHPGELFF	-	TRBV9	20	-	TRBJ2-2
TGTGCCAGCAGTGAATTTGGGCAGGGTGCCCTCATTCAGCCCCAGCATTTT	CASSEFGQGALIQPQHF	-	TRBV6-1	17	-	TRBJ1-5
TGTGCCGCGGGGGGGGATAGCACAGATACGCAGTATTTT	CAAGGDSTDTQYF	-	TRBV27	13	TRBD2	TRBJ2-3
TGTGCCAGCAGTTTGTTATCAGCGGGGTCGGGAGAGCAGTACTTC	CASSLLSAGSGEQYF	-	TRBV28	15	TRBD2	TRBJ2-7
TGTGCTAGTGGTTTGAGACTAGCGGGGGGACGCAATGAGCAGTTCTTC	CASGLRLAGGRNEQFF	-	TRBV12-5	16	TRBD2	TRBJ2-1
TGTGCCAGCAGCTTGGGATCGGTAGCCTTCTTCTATGGCTACACCTTC	CASSLGSVAFFYGYTF	-	TRBV5-8	16	-	TRBJ1-2
TGTGCCAGCCGATTCTCGGACCGACCTTACGAGCAGTACTTC	CASRFSDRPYEQYF	-	TRBV7-8	14	-	TRBJ2-7
TGTGCCAGCAGTGAAATACCGGGGGACTCCTACAATGAGCAGTTCTTC	CASSEIPGDSYNEQFF	-	TRBV6-1	16	-	TRBJ2-1
TGTGCCAGCAGCTCGTCGGGGTGGACTGAAGCTTTCTTT	CASSSSGWTEAFF	-	TRBV5-4	13	-	TRBJ1-1
TGCGCCAGCAGCCTGGGGCAGGCGGACGAGCAGTACTTC	CASSLGQADEQYF	once	TRBV4-1	13	-	TRBJ2-7
TGTGCCAGCAGCTCTACAGAGGCCTCCCAGCCCCAGCATTTT	CASSSTEASQPQHF	-	TRBV27	14	-	TRBJ1-5
TGTGCCAGCAGTTTACGGTTCCGCGGCACCGGGGAGCTGTTTTTT	CASSLRFRGTGELFF	-	TRBV28	15	-	TRBJ2-2
TGTGCCTGGAGTGTCTTGGGGGTTGGCAATCAGCCCCAGCATTTT	CAWSVLGVGNQPQHF	few	TRBV30	15	-	TRBJ1-5
TGTGCCAGCGTGGCAGGGGGAGGGTGGGGAGAGACCCAGTACTTC	CASVAGGGWGETQYF	-	TRBV2	15	-	TRBJ2-5
TGCGCCAGCGCCTTCTCCCCACTAGCGGGGGGCTACGAGCAGTACTTC	CASAFSPLAGGYEQYF	-	TRBV10-2	16	TRBD2	TRBJ2-7
TGTGCCAGTAGTATAAAGGTGGGACTGCACTATGGCTACACCTTC	CASSIKVGLHYGYTF	few	TRBV19	15	-	TRBJ1-2
TGCGCCAGCAGCCACCTAGGACAGGAGACCTACGAGCAGTACTTC	CASSHLGQETYEQYF	-	TRBV4-3	15	TRBD1	TRBJ2-7